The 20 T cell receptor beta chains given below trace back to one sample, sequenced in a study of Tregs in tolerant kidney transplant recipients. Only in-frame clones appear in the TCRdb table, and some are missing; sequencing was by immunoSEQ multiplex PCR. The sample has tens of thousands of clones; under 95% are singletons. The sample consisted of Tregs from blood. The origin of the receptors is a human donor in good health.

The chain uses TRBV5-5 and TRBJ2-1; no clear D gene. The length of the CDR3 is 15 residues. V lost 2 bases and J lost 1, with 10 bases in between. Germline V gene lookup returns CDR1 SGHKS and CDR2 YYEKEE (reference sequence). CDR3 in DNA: TGTGCCAGCAGCTTCAGTGCTTTTTCCTACAATGAGCAGTTCTTC. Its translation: CASSFSAFSYNEQFF.

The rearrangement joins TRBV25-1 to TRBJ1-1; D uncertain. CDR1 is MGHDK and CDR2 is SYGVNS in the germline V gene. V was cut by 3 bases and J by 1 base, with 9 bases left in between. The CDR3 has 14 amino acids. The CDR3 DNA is TGTGCCAGCAGTGATCTTCTCCCGAACACTGAAGCTTTCTTT. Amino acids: CASSDLLPNTEAFF.

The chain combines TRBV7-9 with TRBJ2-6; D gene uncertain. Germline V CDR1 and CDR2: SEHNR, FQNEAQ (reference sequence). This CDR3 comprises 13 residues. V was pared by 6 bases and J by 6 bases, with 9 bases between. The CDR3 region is CASSPGPANVLTF. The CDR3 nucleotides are TGTGCCAGCAGTCCGGGCCCGGCCAACGTCCTGACTTTC.

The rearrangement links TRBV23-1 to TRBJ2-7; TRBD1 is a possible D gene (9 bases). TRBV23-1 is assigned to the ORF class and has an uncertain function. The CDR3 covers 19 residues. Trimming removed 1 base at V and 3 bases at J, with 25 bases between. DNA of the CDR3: TGCGCCAGCAGTCAATTACGGACAGGGGAATCCGGGGGGGTCTACGAGCAGTACTTC. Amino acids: CASSQLRTGESGGVYEQYF.

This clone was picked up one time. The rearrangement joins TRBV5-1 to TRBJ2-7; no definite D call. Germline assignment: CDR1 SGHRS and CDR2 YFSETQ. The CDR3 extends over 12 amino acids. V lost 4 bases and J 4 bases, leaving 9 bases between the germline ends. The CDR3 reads CASSSEPYEQYF. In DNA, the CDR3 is TGCGCCAGCAGCAGCGAGCCGTACGAGCAGTACTTC.

Here the CDR3 reads CASSPRQPDTQYF. For the CDR3, the DNA is TGTGCCAGCTCACCACGGCAGCCAGATACGCAGTATTTT. The gene calls are TRBV18 and TRBJ2-3; D call uncertain. Trimming removed 1 base from V and 4 bases from J, with 6 bases in between. Germline CDR1 KGHSH, CDR2 LQKENI. This CDR3 is 13 amino acids long.

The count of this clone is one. The CDR3 DNA reads TGTGCCAGCAGCTTAGGAGGGTATAACTACGAGCAGTACTTC. Amino acids: CASSLGGYNYEQYF. This chain connects TRBV7-2 to TRBJ2-7, with a possible D match to TRBD2 (5 bases). This CDR3 is built from 14 residues. Trimming pared 1 base from V and 3 bases from J, leaving 10 bases between. Germline V gene sequence: CDR1 SGHTA, CDR2 FQGNSA.

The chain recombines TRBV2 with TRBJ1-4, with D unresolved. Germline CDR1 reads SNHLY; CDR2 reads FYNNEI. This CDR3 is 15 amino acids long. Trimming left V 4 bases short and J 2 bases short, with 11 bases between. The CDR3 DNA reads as TGTGCCAGCAGTGTCACCGGGTTGACTAATGAAAAACTGTTTTTT. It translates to CASSVTGLTNEKLFF.

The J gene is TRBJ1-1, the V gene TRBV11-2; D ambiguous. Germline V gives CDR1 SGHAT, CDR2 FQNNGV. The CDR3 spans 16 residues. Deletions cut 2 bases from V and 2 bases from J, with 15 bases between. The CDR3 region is CASSLPKTRDNTEAFF. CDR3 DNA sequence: TGTGCCAGCAGCTTACCCAAGACTCGAGACAACACTGAAGCTTTCTTT.

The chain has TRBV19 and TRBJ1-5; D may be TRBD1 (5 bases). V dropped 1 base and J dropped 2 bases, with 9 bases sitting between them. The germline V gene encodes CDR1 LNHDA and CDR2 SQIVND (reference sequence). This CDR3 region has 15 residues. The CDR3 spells CASSIVSRGNQPQHF. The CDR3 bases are TGTGCCAGTAGTATAGTATCCAGGGGCAATCAGCCCCAGCATTTT.

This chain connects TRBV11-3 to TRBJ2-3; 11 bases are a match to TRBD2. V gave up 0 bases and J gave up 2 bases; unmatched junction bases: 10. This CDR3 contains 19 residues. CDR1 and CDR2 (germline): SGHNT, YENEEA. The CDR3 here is CASSLEGKTSGVFTDTQYF. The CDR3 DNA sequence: TGTGCCAGCAGCTTAGAGGGGAAGACTAGCGGGGTTTTCACAGATACGCAGTATTTT.

For the CDR3, the DNA is TGCGCCAGCAGTCTTCCAGGGGGTAATGAGCAGTTCTTC. It is translated as CASSLPGGNEQFF. The genes are TRBV10-1 and TRBJ2-1; 7 bases are shared with TRBD1. This CDR3 spans 13 amino acids. Per the germline V gene, CDR1 is WNHNN and CDR2 is SYGVQD (reference sequence). V shed 5 bases, J shed 7 bases, and the junction held 5 bases outside the gene matches.

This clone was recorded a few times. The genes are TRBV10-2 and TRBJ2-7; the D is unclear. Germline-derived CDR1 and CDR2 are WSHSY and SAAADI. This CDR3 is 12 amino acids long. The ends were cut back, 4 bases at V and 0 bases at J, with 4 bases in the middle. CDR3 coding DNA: TGCGCCAGCAGTGCTAGCTCCTACGAGCAGTACTTC. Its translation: CASSASSYEQYF.

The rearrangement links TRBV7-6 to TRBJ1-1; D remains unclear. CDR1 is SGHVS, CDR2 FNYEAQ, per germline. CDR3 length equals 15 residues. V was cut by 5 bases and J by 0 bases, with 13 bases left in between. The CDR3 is CASSGGIMVNTEAFF. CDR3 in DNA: TGTGCCAGCAGCGGAGGTATTATGGTGAACACTGAAGCTTTCTTT.

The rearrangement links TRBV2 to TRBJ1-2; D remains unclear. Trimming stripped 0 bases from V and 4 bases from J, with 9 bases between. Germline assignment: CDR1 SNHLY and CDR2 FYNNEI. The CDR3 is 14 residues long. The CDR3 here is CASSEARGFYGYTF. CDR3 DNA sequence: TGTGCCAGCAGTGAAGCCCGGGGATTCTATGGCTACACCTTC.

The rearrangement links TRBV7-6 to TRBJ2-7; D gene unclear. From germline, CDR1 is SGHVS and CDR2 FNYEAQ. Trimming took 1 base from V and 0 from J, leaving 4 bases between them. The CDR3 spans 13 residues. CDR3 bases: TGTGCCAGCAGCTTAGAAGACTCCTACGAGCAGTACTTC. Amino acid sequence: CASSLEDSYEQYF.

CDR3 coding DNA: TGTGCCAGCAGCTTGACAGGGTCTGGGGCCAACGTCCTGACTTTC. This encodes CASSLTGSGANVLTF. V gene TRBV11-2 combines with J gene TRBJ2-6, with TRBD1 matching over 7 bases. The junction had 0 bases not matched to a gene; V was cut back by 3 bases and J by 1 base. Germline assignment: CDR1 SGHAT and CDR2 FQNNGV. The CDR3 consists of 15 residues.

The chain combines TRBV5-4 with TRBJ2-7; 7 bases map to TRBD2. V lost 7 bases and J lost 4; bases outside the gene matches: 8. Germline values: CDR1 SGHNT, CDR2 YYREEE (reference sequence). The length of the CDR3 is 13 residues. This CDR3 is CASGLLADYEQYF. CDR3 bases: TGTGCCAGCGGACTGCTAGCGGATTACGAGCAGTACTTC.

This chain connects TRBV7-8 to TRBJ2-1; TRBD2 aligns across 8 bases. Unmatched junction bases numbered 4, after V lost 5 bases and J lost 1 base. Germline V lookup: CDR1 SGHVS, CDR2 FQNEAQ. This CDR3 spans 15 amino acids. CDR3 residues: CASSSGGRSYNEQFF. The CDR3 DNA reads TGTGCCAGCAGCAGCGGGGGTAGATCCTACAATGAGCAGTTCTTC.

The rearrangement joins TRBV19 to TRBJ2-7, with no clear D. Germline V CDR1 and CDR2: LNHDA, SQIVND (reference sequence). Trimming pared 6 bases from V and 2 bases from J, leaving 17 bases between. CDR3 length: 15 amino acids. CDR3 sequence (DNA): TGTGCCAGTAGCCCCACGGACCAACCTCCCTACGAGCAGTACTTC. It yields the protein CASSPTDQPPYEQYF.